The rows below give T cell receptor beta chains drawn from one sample of a study of blood T cell repertoires in COVID-19. Using immunoSEQ multiplex PCR, the repertoire was profiled, and TCRdb retains in-frame clones only, with some absent. The table records approximately 170,000 clones, about nine tenths of them present only once. Sequenced input: peripheral blood. These receptors all come from a man younger than 35 with COVID-19, enrolled during active disease. CDR3s include the opening cysteine and the closing phenylalanine or tryptophan. D genes are given only for firm matches. Not all rows give a size; the values are once, few, many and, for expanded clones, a class.

size	D	V	J	CDR3	DNA
.	.	TRBV7-3	TRBJ2-7	CASSLAGNYEQYF	TGTGCCAGCAGCTTAGCAGGGAACTACGAGCAGTACTTC
.	TRBD1	TRBV7-9	TRBJ2-7	CASSLSHRGTYEQYF	TGTGCCAGCAGCTTATCCCACAGGGGGACCTACGAGCAGTACTTC
.	.	TRBV7-9	TRBJ2-1	CASSMTVGSSYNEQFF	TGTGCCAGCAGCATGACGGTGGGGAGCTCCTACAATGAGCAGTTCTTC
.	TRBD2	TRBV30	TRBJ2-1	CAWRGAAPGGEQFF	TGTGCCTGGAGGGGTGCGGCCCCGGGGGGTGAGCAGTTCTTC
few	.	TRBV11-2	TRBJ1-2	CAVRVELFGYTF	TGTGCCGTCCGGGTTGAGCTATTTGGCTACACCTTC
.	.	TRBV28	TRBJ2-6	CASSRTGYGANVLTF	TGTGCCAGCAGTCGTACAGGGTATGGGGCCAACGTCCTGACTTTC
once	.	TRBV19	TRBJ1-4	CASSIVNSLNEKLFF	TGTGCCAGTAGTATAGTTAACAGCCTCAATGAAAAACTGTTTTTT
once	TRBD2	TRBV24-1	TRBJ2-1	CATSLAGGNEQFF	TGTGCCACCAGCCTAGCGGGAGGTAATGAGCAGTTCTTC
.	.	TRBV7-9	TRBJ2-5	CASHPELAQETQYF	TGTGCCAGCCACCCGGAACTAGCTCAAGAGACCCAGTACTTC
once	.	TRBV27	TRBJ2-1	CASSFFNEQFF	TGTGCCAGCAGTTTCTTCAATGAGCAGTTCTTC
.	.	TRBV2	TRBJ2-7	CASSVNSQSSYEQYF	TGTGCCAGCAGTGTAAACAGCCAGAGCTCCTACGAGCAGTACTTC
.	TRBD1	TRBV28	TRBJ1-2	CASSGTGTNYGYTF	TGTGCCAGCAGCGGGACAGGGACAAACTATGGCTACACCTTC
.	.	TRBV5-1	TRBJ2-1	CASREGAYNEQFF	TGCGCCAGCAGGGAAGGGGCCTACAATGAGCAGTTCTTC
.	.	TRBV6-1	TRBJ1-5	CASSEDSIPYSNQPQHF	TGTGCCAGCAGTGAGGACAGCATACCTTATAGCAATCAGCCCCAGCATTTT
once	.	TRBV19	TRBJ1-5	CASSMADYSNQPQHF	TGTGCCAGTAGTATGGCAGACTATAGCAATCAGCCCCAGCATTTT
.	.	TRBV7-9	TRBJ1-1	CASSLANTGDTEAFF	TGTGCCAGCAGCTTAGCTAATACAGGAGACACTGAAGCTTTCTTT
.	.	TRBV28	TRBJ2-3	CATQAPQQDTQYF	TGTGCCACCCAGGCCCCCCAGCAAGATACGCAGTATTTT
.	.	TRBV10-3	TRBJ2-1	CAISEPGLNYNEQFF	TGTGCCATCAGTGAGCCGGGACTGAATTACAATGAGCAGTTCTTC
.	TRBD1	TRBV13	TRBJ2-6	CASSDKGTGGANVLTF	TGTGCCAGCAGCGACAAAGGGACAGGAGGGGCCAACGTCCTGACTTTC
.	.	TRBV4-3	TRBJ1-4	CASSQVPGQLGEKLLF	TGCGCCAGCAGCCAGGTCCCAGGTCAGCTGGGCGAAAAACTGCTTTTT
.	TRBD1	TRBV7-2	TRBJ2-7	CASSLELTTGETYEQYF	TGTGCCAGCAGCTTAGAACTTACGACAGGGGAGACCTACGAGCAGTACTTC
.	.	TRBV7-9	TRBJ2-2	CASSSRYRDNTGELFF	TGTGCCAGCAGCTCCCGGTACAGGGATAACACCGGGGAGCTGTTTTTT
.	TRBD1	TRBV18	TRBJ2-7	CASTEDRGSYEQYF	TGTGCCAGCACCGAAGACAGGGGAAGCTACGAGCAGTACTTC
.	.	TRBV12-3/TRBV12-4	TRBJ1-6	CASSPLEGGTLHF	TGTGCCAGCAGTCCCCTTGAGGGGGGGACCCTCCACTTT
.	.	TRBV10-1	TRBJ2-1	CASSELGRRCNEQFF	TGCGCCAGCAGTGAGTTGGGGCGCAGGTGCAATGAGCAGTTCTTC
once	TRBD2	TRBV9	TRBJ2-1	CASAEREEQFF	TGTGCCAGTGCGGAGCGGGAGGAGCAGTTCTTC
once	TRBD2	TRBV9	TRBJ2-3	CASSVGGSGRWTSTDTQYF	TGTGCCAGCAGCGTAGGGGGTAGCGGGAGGTGGACTAGCACAGATACGCAGTATTTT
once	TRBD1	TRBV19	TRBJ1-6	CASRRGTGALPLHF	TGTGCCAGTAGACGAGGGACAGGGGCTTTACCCCTCCACTTT
.	.	TRBV30	TRBJ2-6	CAWSVLRAGGANVLTF	TGTGCCTGGAGTGTACTACGGGCCGGGGGAGCCAACGTCCTGACTTTC
.	.	TRBV27	TRBJ2-7	CASSLRGSYSYEQYF	TGTGCCAGCAGTCTACGCGGCAGCTACTCCTACGAGCAGTACTTC
.	TRBD1	TRBV27	TRBJ2-2	CASSLERTGGELFF	TGTGCCAGCAGTTTAGAAAGGACAGGCGGGGAGCTGTTTTTT
.	.	TRBV10-3	TRBJ2-5	CAISEGRGKETQYF	TGTGCCATCAGTGAGGGCAGGGGTAAAGAGACCCAGTACTTC
.	.	TRBV18	TRBJ2-1	CASSPIGQYNEQFF	TGTGCCAGCTCACCGATTGGACAGTACAATGAGCAGTTCTTC
.	TRBD1	TRBV11-2	TRBJ2-7	CASNDPGQDIYEQYF	TGTGCCAGCAACGACCCGGGACAGGATATCTACGAGCAGTACTTC
.	.	TRBV28	TRBJ2-5	CASSPWTVEETQYF	TGTGCCAGCAGTCCTTGGACAGTTGAAGAGACCCAGTACTTC
.	TRBD1	TRBV19	TRBJ1-5	CASSWTGATNQPQHF	TGTGCCAGTAGTTGGACAGGGGCTACCAATCAGCCCCAGCATTTT
once	TRBD1	TRBV6-5	TRBJ2-3	CASSYSTGVADTQYF	TGTGCCAGCAGTTACTCAACAGGGGTTGCGGATACGCAGTATTTT
.	TRBD2	TRBV5-1	TRBJ2-5	CASSFGRESPPETQYF	TGCGCCAGCAGCTTCGGGCGGGAGTCGCCCCCAGAGACCCAGTACTTC
few	.	TRBV4-3	TRBJ2-7	CASSQEQGYEQYF	TGCGCCAGCAGCCAAGAACAGGGTTACGAGCAGTACTTC
.	.	TRBV7-9	TRBJ2-2	CASSLAHTQELFF	TGTGCCAGCAGCTTAGCCCACACCCAGGAGCTGTTTTTT
.	TRBD1	TRBV19	TRBJ2-7	CASSIATGGYEQYF	TGTGCCAGTAGTATAGCCACAGGGGGCTACGAGCAGTACTTC
.	TRBD1	TRBV7-3	TRBJ1-6	CASSLKGGGSPLHF	TGTGCCAGCAGCTTAAAAGGGGGCGGGTCACCCCTCCACTTT
.	TRBD1	TRBV7-9	TRBJ1-3	CASSQEKFLGTGKNTIYF	TGTGCCAGCAGCCAAGAAAAGTTTTTGGGGACAGGGAAAAACACCATATATTTT
.	.	TRBV6-5	TRBJ2-5	CASSDSAGLTQYF	TGTGCCAGCAGTGACTCGGCTGGTCTGACCCAGTACTTC
.	TRBD2	TRBV19	TRBJ2-1	CASSIGTSGLLNEQFF	TGTGCCAGTAGTATCGGGACTAGCGGGCTTCTCAATGAGCAGTTCTTC
.	TRBD1	TRBV19	TRBJ2-7	CASSPRGTGEQYF	TGTGCCAGTTCTCCTCGGGGGACAGGCGAGCAGTACTTC
.	.	TRBV14	TRBJ1-1	CASSQGRGREAEAFF	TGTGCCAGCAGCCAAGGTCGGGGCAGGGAGGCCGAAGCTTTCTTT
once	.	TRBV19	TRBJ2-5	CASSIAPGSRETQYF	TGTGCCAGTAGTATAGCCCCCGGGTCCCGAGAGACCCAGTACTTC
.	TRBD2	TRBV11-2	TRBJ2-3	CASSPTRAGAVGDTQYF	TGTGCCAGCAGCCCGACGCGAGCGGGAGCGGTCGGAGATACGCAGTATTTT
.	.	TRBV15	TRBJ2-5	CATSTKEFRNQETQYF	TGTGCCACCAGCACGAAGGAGTTTAGGAACCAAGAGACCCAGTACTTC
once	.	TRBV6-6	TRBJ2-1	CASSYSSNNEQFF	TGTGCCAGCAGTTACTCTTCAAACAATGAGCAGTTCTTC
.	.	TRBV5-1	TRBJ1-1	CASSSTGEGAFF	TGCGCCAGCAGCTCGACCGGGGAGGGAGCTTTCTTT
.	TRBD2	TRBV6-6	TRBJ2-1	CASSYSVLGGNEQFF	TGTGCCAGCAGTTACTCAGTCCTGGGGGGGAATGAGCAGTTCTTC
.	TRBD2	TRBV12-5	TRBJ2-1	CASAPGKRDYNEQFF	TGTGCTAGTGCCCCGGGGAAGCGGGATTACAATGAGCAGTTCTTC
.	.	TRBV27	TRBJ2-7	CASSLSGRVGGTEQYF	TGTGCCAGCAGTTTATCCGGTAGGGTTGGAGGAACCGAGCAGTACTTC
once	TRBD1	TRBV6-6	TRBJ1-4	CASRSGTGGTNEKLLF	TGTGCCAGCAGGAGCGGGACAGGGGGAACTAATGAAAAACTGCTTTTT
.	TRBD1	TRBV28	TRBJ2-7	CATSSGGLYEQYF	TGTGCCACCTCTTCAGGGGGCTTATACGAGCAGTACTTC
.	.	TRBV9	TRBJ2-1	CASSGGRGEQFF	TGTGCCAGCAGCGGGGGCAGGGGTGAGCAGTTCTTC
.	TRBD2	TRBV6-4	TRBJ2-1	CASSDSGGSSYNEQFF	TGTGCCAGCAGTGACTCGGGGGGGAGCTCCTACAATGAGCAGTTCTTC
.	.	TRBV18	TRBJ1-2	CASNSRESEGYTF	TGTGCCAGCAACTCCAGGGAAAGCGAGGGCTACACCTTC